Listed below are T cell receptor beta chains from one sample, sequenced in a study of regulatory T cells in long-lasting Graves disease. TCRdb passed the multiplex PCR reads through MiXCR, listing each CDR3 protein once. The sample shows 360,000 or so distinct CDR3 sequences, 12% of them seen only once. The same sample was also studied in work on T cells in Graves' hyperthyroidism and ophthalmopathy.

Sequencing was performed on peripheral blood mononuclear cells (PBMCs), taken at new diagnosis, from a patient treated with antithyroid drugs. All receptors come from a young woman with Graves disease. The CDR3 runs from the conserved cysteine through the conserved F or W. The order of the fields is V gene, D gene, clone size, J gene, CDR3 protein, CDR3 DNA. A D gene is named only where the DNA matches it firmly. Some rows mark clone size as missing; the rest say once, few, many or name a class of expanded clone.

V gene: TRBV20-1
D gene: .
clone size: many
J gene: TRBJ1-1
CDR3 protein: CSARFTTEAFF
CDR3 DNA: TGCAGTGCTAGATTTACCACTGAAGCTTTCTTT

V gene: TRBV24-1
D gene: TRBD2
clone size: many
J gene: TRBJ2-3
CDR3 protein: CATSGASGYGVDTQYF
CDR3 DNA: TGTGCCACCAGTGGGGCTAGCGGGTACGGTGTGGATACGCAGTATTTT

V gene: TRBV9
D gene: .
clone size: many
J gene: TRBJ2-3
CDR3 protein: CASSAPRGTGTDTQYF
CDR3 DNA: TGTGCCAGCAGCGCACCCCGCGGGACGGGCACAGATACGCAGTATTTT

V gene: TRBV20-1
D gene: .
clone size: many
J gene: TRBJ1-1
CDR3 protein: CSARAPGTEGLETEAFF
CDR3 DNA: TGCAGTGCTAGAGCCCCCGGGACCGAAGGATTGGAAACTGAAGCTTTCTTT

V gene: TRBV24-1
D gene: .
clone size: few
J gene: TRBJ1-5
CDR3 protein: CATSESTEAYQPQHF
CDR3 DNA: TGTGCCACCAGTGAATCGACGGAGGCCTATCAGCCCCAGCATTTT

V gene: TRBV2
D gene: .
clone size: many
J gene: TRBJ1-1
CDR3 protein: CASSRTDEAFF
CDR3 DNA: TGTGCCAGCAGCCGGACAGACGAAGCTTTCTTT

V gene: TRBV7-2
D gene: TRBD2
clone size: few
J gene: TRBJ2-7
CDR3 protein: CASSLVDSPPGLRYF
CDR3 DNA: TGTGCCAGCAGCTTAGTAGATTCTCCACCGGGACTAAGGTACTTC

V gene: TRBV11-2
D gene: .
clone size: few
J gene: TRBJ1-2
CDR3 protein: CASSPRAPDYGYTF
CDR3 DNA: TGTGCCAGCAGCCCCCGGGCACCCGACTATGGCTACACCTTC

V gene: TRBV10-3
D gene: .
clone size: .
J gene: TRBJ2-2
CDR3 protein: CAISTPLGASNTGELFF
CDR3 DNA: TGTGCCATCAGTACCCCGTTAGGGGCCTCGAACACCGGGGAGCTGTTTTTT

V gene: TRBV6-2/TRBV6-3
D gene: .
clone size: many
J gene: TRBJ2-1
CDR3 protein: CASSYGFKEQFF
CDR3 DNA: TGTGCCAGCAGTTACGGGTTTAAGGAGCAGTTCTTC

V gene: TRBV30
D gene: .
clone size: many
J gene: TRBJ1-5
CDR3 protein: CACDQANQPQHF
CDR3 DNA: TGTGCCTGTGACCAGGCCAATCAGCCCCAGCATTTT

V gene: TRBV6-1
D gene: TRBD1
clone size: many
J gene: TRBJ2-5
CDR3 protein: CASSRGRRETQYF
CDR3 DNA: TGTGCCAGCTCAAGGGGGCGCAGAGAGACCCAGTACTTC

V gene: TRBV7-6
D gene: .
clone size: .
J gene: TRBJ1-3
CDR3 protein: CASSLDSGSGNTIYF
CDR3 DNA: TGTGCCAGCAGCTTAGATTCCGGCTCTGGAAACACCATATATTTT

V gene: TRBV20-1
D gene: .
clone size: many
J gene: TRBJ1-1
CDR3 protein: CSASGGYLPRNTEAFF
CDR3 DNA: TGCAGTGCTAGCGGGGGATACCTCCCTAGGAACACTGAAGCTTTCTTT

V gene: TRBV7-2
D gene: .
clone size: many
J gene: TRBJ2-1
CDR3 protein: CASSLVLDSEQFF
CDR3 DNA: TGTGCCAGCAGCTTAGTCCTAGACAGTGAGCAGTTCTTC

V gene: TRBV2
D gene: TRBD2
clone size: many
J gene: TRBJ2-5
CDR3 protein: CASGLGQETQYF
CDR3 DNA: TGTGCCAGCGGACTAGGCCAAGAGACCCAGTACTTC